A single T cell receptor beta chain is shown here with its context. What it recognizes is unknown. This entry belongs to a study of cytomegalovirus exposure and HLA in healthy donors. Using immunoSEQ multiplex PCR, the repertoire was profiled, and TCRdb retains in-frame clones only, with some absent. This table has 60,000 or so clones, roughly 90% appearing once. Study-wide results and caveats: According to a subsequent analysis, TCR clusters identified in the first cohort showed a tendency to co-occur across the roughly 120 validation repertoires. Most sequenced TCRs were rare (though some public TCRs occurred in many donors). The classifier was said to identify cytomegalovirus status with high specificity and sensitivity.

From germline, CDR1 is MDHEN and CDR2 SYDVKM. Unmatched junction bases numbered 5, after V lost 3 bases and J lost 2 bases. The CDR3 length is 15 residues. The material sequenced was PBMCs. The sequence derives from a woman aged 25-40 years in good health and CMV-seronegative. The gene calls are TRBV28 and TRBJ2-5; 8 bases align to TRBD2. The DNA of the CDR3 is TGTGCCAGCAGTTTTGGGGGACTAGTACAAGAGACCCAGTACTTC. Translated: CASSFGGLVQETQYF.